This T cell receptor (beta chain) was recorded in a study of T cell responses to AZD1222 COVID-19 vaccine. As concerns this clone: Its antigen is as yet unknown.

Looked up from germline, CDR1 is MGHDK and CDR2 is SYGVNS. The ends were cut back, 2 bases at V and 1 base at J, with 18 bases in the middle. CDR3 length: 17 amino acids. The method was immunoSEQ multiplex PCR; TCRdb's version includes in-frame clones alone and lacks a portion of them. The sample consists of approximately 84,000 clones, 80% to 90% of them appearing once. Study-wide results and limits: Clonal diversity was possibly underestimated, and the donors were mostly white British, with more females.

The chain is built from TRBV25-1 and TRBJ2-7; D unclear. The sequence came from an adult who received the AZD1222 COVID-19 vaccine. The source material was peripheral blood, sampled 28 days after the second AZD1222 dose. This CDR3 reads CASSEPSENSWSYEQYF. The CDR3 DNA reads as TGTGCCAGCAGTGAACCTTCGGAAAACTCTTGGTCCTACGAGCAGTACTTC.